These T cell receptor beta chains were read from a single sample in a study of T cells in Graves' hyperthyroidism and ophthalmopathy. From the multiplex PCR reads, TCRdb called clonotypes with MiXCR, one entry per CDR3 protein. The sample consists of a few hundred thousand distinct CDR3 sequences, roughly an eighth of them appearing once. The sequenced material came from blood. Receptors were obtained from a woman aged 18-29 years with Graves' hyperthyroidism. CDR3s include the opening cysteine and the closing phenylalanine or tryptophan. The order of the fields is clone size, V gene, J gene, CDR3 protein. The size field is filled for only some rows; it gives once, few, many or a size class.

abundance: few
v_gene: TRBV6-2/TRBV6-3
j_gene: TRBJ2-1
CDR3aa: CASNLDAYNEQFF

abundance: many
v_gene: TRBV28
j_gene: TRBJ2-4
CDR3aa: CASSLLGEQSKNIQYF

abundance: many
v_gene: TRBV28
j_gene: TRBJ1-2
CDR3aa: CASSLSNGYTF

abundance: many
v_gene: TRBV5-1
j_gene: TRBJ2-2
CDR3aa: CASSLGPANTGELFF

abundance: few
v_gene: TRBV19
j_gene: TRBJ2-3
CDR3aa: CASSKGTGGSTDTQYF

abundance: many
v_gene: TRBV3-1
j_gene: TRBJ1-2
CDR3aa: CASSHMTGRDGYTF

abundance: few
v_gene: TRBV29-1
j_gene: TRBJ2-3
CDR3aa: CSARGGSTQYF

abundance: many
v_gene: TRBV5-1
j_gene: TRBJ1-3
CDR3aa: CASSSGQASGNTIYF

abundance: many
v_gene: TRBV7-2
j_gene: TRBJ2-3
CDR3aa: CASSTSGRATDTQYF

abundance: many
v_gene: TRBV6-1
j_gene: TRBJ1-5
CDR3aa: CASSGGERPQHF

abundance: many
v_gene: TRBV7-2
j_gene: TRBJ2-2
CDR3aa: CASSLGSVNTGELFF

abundance: -
v_gene: TRBV5-1
j_gene: TRBJ1-3
CDR3aa: CASSAELQGGSGNTIYF

abundance: many
v_gene: TRBV6-2/TRBV6-3
j_gene: TRBJ2-1
CDR3aa: CASSLSGTRGYNEQFF

abundance: many
v_gene: TRBV2
j_gene: TRBJ1-6
CDR3aa: CASSRDRAGNSPLHF

abundance: many
v_gene: TRBV10-1
j_gene: TRBJ2-1
CDR3aa: CASSEGLYNEQFF

abundance: many
v_gene: TRBV6-1
j_gene: TRBJ1-1
CDR3aa: CASILDRYTEAFF

abundance: -
v_gene: TRBV11-2
j_gene: TRBJ2-5
CDR3aa: CASSLSGTGVETQYF

abundance: many
v_gene: TRBV7-6
j_gene: TRBJ2-3
CDR3aa: CASSLVPASTDTQYF

abundance: -
v_gene: TRBV20-1
j_gene: TRBJ2-3
CDR3aa: CSAREGTSPNTQYF

abundance: -
v_gene: TRBV9
j_gene: TRBJ1-2
CDR3aa: CANSQATGFGYTF

abundance: many
v_gene: TRBV9
j_gene: TRBJ2-5
CDR3aa: CASSVGTVQETQYF

abundance: -
v_gene: TRBV19
j_gene: TRBJ1-5
CDR3aa: CASSTTGVEPQHF

abundance: few
v_gene: TRBV2
j_gene: TRBJ2-2
CDR3aa: CASSGQGFAGELFF

abundance: many
v_gene: TRBV5-1
j_gene: TRBJ2-5
CDR3aa: CASSWQGAQGTQYF

abundance: many
v_gene: TRBV6-1
j_gene: TRBJ1-6
CDR3aa: CASSGTGAVGALGILANSPLHF

abundance: -
v_gene: TRBV28
j_gene: TRBJ2-6
CDR3aa: CASSFLRAGANVLTF

abundance: few
v_gene: TRBV4-3
j_gene: TRBJ1-6
CDR3aa: CASSQDRRADNSPLHF

abundance: many
v_gene: TRBV6-1
j_gene: TRBJ2-6
CDR3aa: CASDSGAFSGANVLTF

abundance: many
v_gene: TRBV15
j_gene: TRBJ2-1
CDR3aa: CATSRGASLSYNEQFF

abundance: -
v_gene: TRBV5-1
j_gene: TRBJ1-3
CDR3aa: CASSLGTGDTIYF

abundance: -
v_gene: TRBV19
j_gene: TRBJ1-1
CDR3aa: CASSIGWTAMNTEAFF

abundance: -
v_gene: TRBV15
j_gene: TRBJ1-5
CDR3aa: CATSGEGGSNQPQHF

abundance: many
v_gene: TRBV12-3/TRBV12-4
j_gene: TRBJ2-6
CDR3aa: CASRHTGKVLTF

abundance: many
v_gene: TRBV7-2
j_gene: TRBJ2-3
CDR3aa: CASSPGMSASTDTQYF

abundance: few
v_gene: TRBV28
j_gene: TRBJ2-7
CDR3aa: CASSLLGLAGVYEQYF

abundance: many
v_gene: TRBV3-1
j_gene: TRBJ2-3
CDR3aa: CASSQEPGHLTDTQYF

abundance: -
v_gene: TRBV28
j_gene: TRBJ2-6
CDR3aa: CASSPLWGVSSGANVLTF

abundance: many
v_gene: TRBV7-2
j_gene: TRBJ1-5
CDR3aa: CASSVNSNQPQHF

abundance: -
v_gene: TRBV6-1
j_gene: TRBJ1-1
CDR3aa: CASSIRGGREGTEAFF

abundance: many
v_gene: TRBV20-1
j_gene: TRBJ2-7
CDR3aa: CSAAGTGTYEQYF

abundance: many
v_gene: TRBV18
j_gene: TRBJ1-1
CDR3aa: CASSPSGQAYLDTEAFF

abundance: many
v_gene: TRBV3-1
j_gene: TRBJ2-1
CDR3aa: CASSQGGTSGDNEQFF

abundance: -
v_gene: TRBV4-1
j_gene: TRBJ2-7
CDR3aa: CASSQVGRGHYGQYF

abundance: many
v_gene: TRBV30
j_gene: TRBJ2-5
CDR3aa: CAWGGAETQYF

abundance: -
v_gene: TRBV11-2
j_gene: TRBJ1-5
CDR3aa: CASSLSDGLRPQHF

abundance: many
v_gene: TRBV28
j_gene: TRBJ1-4
CDR3aa: CASSLWGLSGRNEKLFF

abundance: -
v_gene: TRBV7-2
j_gene: TRBJ2-5
CDR3aa: CASSRHSQETQYF

abundance: many
v_gene: TRBV7-8
j_gene: TRBJ2-1
CDR3aa: CASSLAWVRDRAYNEQFF

abundance: few
v_gene: TRBV5-6
j_gene: TRBJ1-5
CDR3aa: CASTLRGGRGNQPQHF

abundance: many
v_gene: TRBV7-2
j_gene: TRBJ2-1
CDR3aa: CASSQLDIEQFF

abundance: few
v_gene: TRBV3-1
j_gene: TRBJ2-7
CDR3aa: CASSSGQGFDEQYF

abundance: many
v_gene: TRBV4-3
j_gene: TRBJ2-3
CDR3aa: CASSQLGGDTQYF

abundance: many
v_gene: TRBV7-9
j_gene: TRBJ2-7
CDR3aa: CASSPGDYTYEQYF

abundance: many
v_gene: TRBV20-1
j_gene: TRBJ2-5
CDR3aa: CSARGPRETQYF

abundance: -
v_gene: TRBV5-1
j_gene: TRBJ1-5
CDR3aa: CASSLGGDLPQPQHF

abundance: many
v_gene: TRBV7-8
j_gene: TRBJ2-5
CDR3aa: CASSVIIQETQYF

abundance: -
v_gene: TRBV7-2
j_gene: TRBJ1-3
CDR3aa: CASTRGVAGNTIYF

abundance: many
v_gene: TRBV6-2/TRBV6-3
j_gene: TRBJ2-3
CDR3aa: CASSYQGFSTDTQYF